This T cell receptor beta chain is from a study of HIV-infected patients and healthy controls. MiXCR was run by TCRdb on the 5' RACE reads, yielding one entry per CDR3 protein. In the table there are almost 65,000 distinct CDR3 sequences, 15% to 20% of which are singletons. This CDR3 contains 16 residues. Germline V lookup: CDR1 LGHDT, CDR2 YNNKEL (reference sequence). Trimming at V came to 5 bases and at J to 5 bases, leaving 7 bases not matched to a gene. The receptor's source is a human donor in good health. The specimen was CD4+ T cells from blood. The rearrangement uses TRBV3-1 and TRBJ2-5, with 14 bases lining up with TRBD2. CDR3 bases: TGTGCCAGCAGCAAGGGACTAGCGGGAGCCGGGGAGACCCAGTACTTC. It yields the protein CASSKGLAGAGETQYF.